A selection of T cell receptor beta chains follows, all from one sample in a study of CD8+ T cells in alopecia areata. The assay was immunoSEQ multiplex PCR, and TCRdb's table has in-frame clones only and misses some. The sample has about 110,000 clones; roughly 50% are singletons. The sequenced sample was CD8+ T cells sorted from blood, obtained at week 24, from a patient treated with tofacitinib. All receptors derive from a human donor with alopecia areata. CDR3s include the opening cysteine and the closing phenylalanine or tryptophan. The D gene is left open where the match is weak. Size is stated for part of the rows, as once, few or many counts, or as a class when the clone is expanded.

d_call: NA
clone_size: NA
j_call: TRBJ1-4
v_call: TRBV5-6
cdr3_nt: TGTGCCAGCAGCTTTGATAATGAAAAACTGTTTTTT
cdr3_aa: CASSFDNEKLFF

d_call: TRBD1
clone_size: few
j_call: TRBJ1-2
v_call: TRBV6-4
cdr3_nt: TGTGCCAGCAGTGACTCGACAGGGCTGAGTGGCTACACCTTC
cdr3_aa: CASSDSTGLSGYTF

d_call: NA
clone_size: few
j_call: TRBJ2-7
v_call: TRBV13
cdr3_nt: TGTGCCAGCAGTTTTGGGACGTCAAGCTCCTACGAGCAGTACTTC
cdr3_aa: CASSFGTSSSYEQYF

d_call: NA
clone_size: NA
j_call: TRBJ2-5
v_call: TRBV21-1
cdr3_nt: TGTGCCAGCAGCTTCCTTAAGGGGGGGCTTCAAGAGACCCAGTACTTC
cdr3_aa: CASSFLKGGLQETQYF

d_call: NA
clone_size: NA
j_call: TRBJ1-6
v_call: TRBV30
cdr3_nt: TGTGCCTGGAACGGACGGGACCTCCAAAATTCACCCCTCCACTTT
cdr3_aa: CAWNGRDLQNSPLHF

d_call: NA
clone_size: NA
j_call: TRBJ1-4
v_call: TRBV27
cdr3_nt: TGTGCCAGCAGTCCAAGGGGTGAAAAACTGTTTTTT
cdr3_aa: CASSPRGEKLFF

d_call: NA
clone_size: NA
j_call: TRBJ1-1
v_call: TRBV29-1
cdr3_nt: TGCAGCGTTGAAGAACTGGAGGGAGCTTTCTTT
cdr3_aa: CSVEELEGAFF

d_call: NA
clone_size: NA
j_call: TRBJ1-5
v_call: TRBV9
cdr3_nt: TGTGCCAGCAGCGCCATGGGCTATAGCAATCAGCCCCAGCATTTT
cdr3_aa: CASSAMGYSNQPQHF

d_call: NA
clone_size: NA
j_call: TRBJ2-5
v_call: TRBV5-1
cdr3_nt: TGCGCCAGCAGCGTCAGGACGGGGGAGACCCAGTACTTC
cdr3_aa: CASSVRTGETQYF

d_call: NA
clone_size: few
j_call: TRBJ1-5
v_call: TRBV6-5
cdr3_nt: TGTGCCAGCAGTTATACAAGTGGAGGTGGTCAGCCCCAGCATTTT
cdr3_aa: CASSYTSGGGQPQHF

d_call: NA
clone_size: few
j_call: TRBJ1-5
v_call: TRBV5-6
cdr3_nt: TGTGCCAGCAGCTTTACGGGGAATCAGCCCCAGCATTTT
cdr3_aa: CASSFTGNQPQHF

d_call: NA
clone_size: once
j_call: TRBJ2-7
v_call: TRBV6-5
cdr3_nt: TGTGCCAGCAGCCCGGGGACCTACTACGAGCAGTACTTC
cdr3_aa: CASSPGTYYEQYF

d_call: NA
clone_size: NA
j_call: TRBJ2-1
v_call: TRBV10-3
cdr3_nt: TGTGCCATCAGTGAGCAAGACAGCGATTCCTACAATGAGCAGTTCTTC
cdr3_aa: CAISEQDSDSYNEQFF

d_call: TRBD2
clone_size: NA
j_call: TRBJ2-5
v_call: TRBV5-1
cdr3_nt: TGCGCCAGCCGGGGGGGCGAAGAGACCCAGTACTTC
cdr3_aa: CASRGGEETQYF

d_call: TRBD2
clone_size: NA
j_call: TRBJ2-3
v_call: TRBV2
cdr3_nt: TGTGCCAGCAATCCGACTACGGGACTAGCGGGGAAATTAAGCACAGATACGCAGTATTTT
cdr3_aa: CASNPTTGLAGKLSTDTQYF

d_call: TRBD1
clone_size: few
j_call: TRBJ2-7
v_call: TRBV15
cdr3_nt: TGTGCCACCAGCAGTGGGACAGGGGCGCTCTACGAGCAGTACTTC
cdr3_aa: CATSSGTGALYEQYF

d_call: NA
clone_size: few
j_call: TRBJ2-5
v_call: TRBV5-6
cdr3_nt: TGTGCCAGCAGCTTGGCCTCGGAGGAGCAAGAGACCCAGTACTTC
cdr3_aa: CASSLASEEQETQYF

d_call: NA
clone_size: NA
j_call: TRBJ2-7
v_call: TRBV10-3
cdr3_nt: TGTGCCATCAGTGGGGAACACGGGTACGAGCAGTACTTC
cdr3_aa: CAISGEHGYEQYF

d_call: NA
clone_size: few
j_call: TRBJ2-7
v_call: TRBV9
cdr3_nt: TGTGCCAGCAGCCCCTCTGAGGGGGTTTACGAGCAGTACTTC
cdr3_aa: CASSPSEGVYEQYF

d_call: NA
clone_size: NA
j_call: TRBJ2-1
v_call: TRBV27
cdr3_nt: TGTGCCAGCGGACACCACAGGAAAGAACTGGGCGATGAGCAGTTCTTC
cdr3_aa: CASGHHRKELGDEQFF

d_call: NA
clone_size: NA
j_call: TRBJ2-7
v_call: TRBV14
cdr3_nt: TGTGCCAGCAGCCAAGTAACAGGCTACGAGCAGTACTTC
cdr3_aa: CASSQVTGYEQYF

d_call: NA
clone_size: NA
j_call: TRBJ1-2
v_call: TRBV19
cdr3_nt: TGTGCCAGTATCCACAGGGCATCTAACTATGGCTACACCTTC
cdr3_aa: CASIHRASNYGYTF

d_call: TRBD2
clone_size: once
j_call: TRBJ2-1
v_call: TRBV4-2
cdr3_nt: TGTGCCAGCAGCCCGGGACTAGCGGGGGGCAATGAGCAGTTCTTC
cdr3_aa: CASSPGLAGGNEQFF

d_call: NA
clone_size: NA
j_call: TRBJ1-5
v_call: TRBV25-1
cdr3_nt: TGTGCCAGCAGTGACGTAAGCAGCAATCAGCCCCAGCATTTT
cdr3_aa: CASSDVSSNQPQHF

d_call: NA
clone_size: NA
j_call: TRBJ1-1
v_call: TRBV30
cdr3_nt: TGTGCCTGGTGGCCTGAGTGGGTGAAGGATGACACTGAAGCTTTCTTT
cdr3_aa: CAWWPEWVKDDTEAFF

d_call: NA
clone_size: few
j_call: TRBJ1-1
v_call: TRBV6-6
cdr3_nt: TGTGCCAGCAGTTACACGAACACTGAAGCTTTCTTT
cdr3_aa: CASSYTNTEAFF

d_call: NA
clone_size: NA
j_call: TRBJ1-4
v_call: TRBV6-5
cdr3_nt: TGTGCCAGCAGCAAAGGGGAAAAACTGTTTTTT
cdr3_aa: CASSKGEKLFF

d_call: NA
clone_size: few
j_call: TRBJ2-1
v_call: TRBV7-9
cdr3_nt: TGTGCCAGCAGCTTGCGTAAAATTTATCGGACAGATTACAATGAGCAGTTCTTC
cdr3_aa: CASSLRKIYRTDYNEQFF

d_call: NA
clone_size: NA
j_call: TRBJ1-1
v_call: TRBV30
cdr3_nt: TGTGCCTGCACTCAGAGGGAGCTAGTCACTGAAGCTTTCTTT
cdr3_aa: CACTQRELVTEAFF

d_call: NA
clone_size: NA
j_call: TRBJ1-6
v_call: TRBV27
cdr3_nt: TGTGCCAGCAGTTTCAGGGAATGGGATTCACCCCTCCACTTT
cdr3_aa: CASSFREWDSPLHF

d_call: TRBD1
clone_size: NA
j_call: TRBJ1-2
v_call: TRBV7-9
cdr3_nt: TGTGCCAGCAGCTACCAGGGACAGGGGGACTATGGCTACACCTTC
cdr3_aa: CASSYQGQGDYGYTF

d_call: TRBD1
clone_size: NA
j_call: TRBJ2-5
v_call: TRBV5-6
cdr3_nt: TGTGCCAGCAGCATTGGACAGGCCGGCAAGGAGACCCAGTACTTC
cdr3_aa: CASSIGQAGKETQYF

d_call: NA
clone_size: few
j_call: TRBJ1-2
v_call: TRBV5-6
cdr3_nt: TGTGCCAGCAGCCCGGGCCCCCTAGGTCCCACCTTC
cdr3_aa: CASSPGPLGPTF

d_call: NA
clone_size: NA
j_call: TRBJ2-7
v_call: TRBV29-1
cdr3_nt: TGCAGCGTTGAGACACCTACCGGGAACACCTACGAGCAGTACTTC
cdr3_aa: CSVETPTGNTYEQYF

d_call: NA
clone_size: NA
j_call: TRBJ2-2
v_call: TRBV2
cdr3_nt: TGTGCCAGGGCCGGCCTTGGCGCCGGGGAGCTGTTTTTT
cdr3_aa: CARAGLGAGELFF

d_call: NA
clone_size: NA
j_call: TRBJ1-1
v_call: TRBV4-1
cdr3_nt: TGCGCCAGCAGCCCCCCCCAGGGCCCCTCAGCTTTCTTT
cdr3_aa: CASSPPQGPSAFF

d_call: NA
clone_size: NA
j_call: TRBJ1-1
v_call: TRBV28
cdr3_nt: TGTGCCAGCAGTCCGGGAGCTGAAGCTTTCTTT
cdr3_aa: CASSPGAEAFF

d_call: NA
clone_size: NA
j_call: TRBJ2-1
v_call: TRBV29-1
cdr3_nt: TGCAGCGCTCTTATTATACCGGGGGGCCGGGACAATGAGCAGTTCTTC
cdr3_aa: CSALIIPGGRDNEQFF

d_call: TRBD1
clone_size: NA
j_call: TRBJ2-5
v_call: TRBV10-3
cdr3_nt: TGTGCCATCAGTGAGGGGACAGAGCAAGAGACCCAGTACTTC
cdr3_aa: CAISEGTEQETQYF

d_call: TRBD1
clone_size: NA
j_call: TRBJ2-7
v_call: TRBV7-9
cdr3_nt: TGTGCCAGCAGCGAGACCGGGACAGGGGGCAAGGGGCAGTACTTC
cdr3_aa: CASSETGTGGKGQYF

d_call: TRBD1
clone_size: NA
j_call: TRBJ2-7
v_call: TRBV11-1
cdr3_nt: TGTGCCAGCAGCCCAGAGCCCCGGGACAGGGGATCCTACGAGCAGTACTTC
cdr3_aa: CASSPEPRDRGSYEQYF

d_call: TRBD1
clone_size: NA
j_call: TRBJ2-7
v_call: TRBV13
cdr3_nt: TGTGCCAGCAGCTTAGGGAGACAGGGGGGCCTCGAGCAGTACTTC
cdr3_aa: CASSLGRQGGLEQYF

d_call: TRBD1
clone_size: NA
j_call: TRBJ1-2
v_call: TRBV29-1
cdr3_nt: TGCAGCATCAGCGATCATGCGGGACAGGGGAACAATGGCTACACCTTC
cdr3_aa: CSISDHAGQGNNGYTF

d_call: TRBD1
clone_size: NA
j_call: TRBJ1-1
v_call: TRBV14
cdr3_nt: TGTGCCAGCAGTCGTATTTCGGGACAGGGGGACACTGAAGCTTTCTTT
cdr3_aa: CASSRISGQGDTEAFF

d_call: NA
clone_size: NA
j_call: TRBJ1-6
v_call: TRBV30
cdr3_nt: TGTGCCTGGGGGGACGGAAGCTCCTATAATTCACCCCTCCACTTT
cdr3_aa: CAWGDGSSYNSPLHF

d_call: NA
clone_size: NA
j_call: TRBJ2-3
v_call: TRBV5-1
cdr3_nt: TGCGCCAGCAGCCCCGGGACAAAAAGCACAGATACGCAGTATTTT
cdr3_aa: CASSPGTKSTDTQYF

d_call: NA
clone_size: NA
j_call: TRBJ2-1
v_call: TRBV20-1
cdr3_nt: TGCAGTGCTAGACCTAACAATGAGCAGTTCTTC
cdr3_aa: CSARPNNEQFF

d_call: TRBD1
clone_size: NA
j_call: TRBJ1-1
v_call: TRBV19
cdr3_nt: TGTGCCAGTAGTACCCGGACAGGGGATTGGACTGAAGCTTTCTTT
cdr3_aa: CASSTRTGDWTEAFF

d_call: TRBD2
clone_size: NA
j_call: TRBJ2-1
v_call: TRBV5-6
cdr3_nt: TGTGCCAGCAGCTTGGGAGATGCCGGGGGGGCCGGTGAGCAGTTCTTC
cdr3_aa: CASSLGDAGGAGEQFF

d_call: NA
clone_size: NA
j_call: TRBJ2-7
v_call: TRBV6-6
cdr3_nt: TGTGCCAGCAGTTACTCTGGGGCCCCCAACTACGAGCAGTACTTC
cdr3_aa: CASSYSGAPNYEQYF

d_call: NA
clone_size: few
j_call: TRBJ2-1
v_call: TRBV29-1
cdr3_nt: TGCAGCGTTGAAGGGGATACCACAGGGAGCAATGAGCAGTTCTTC
cdr3_aa: CSVEGDTTGSNEQFF

d_call: NA
clone_size: NA
j_call: TRBJ1-2
v_call: TRBV5-4
cdr3_nt: TGTGCCAGCACCATGAGGGGTACTAACTATGGCTACACCTTC
cdr3_aa: CASTMRGTNYGYTF

d_call: TRBD2
clone_size: once
j_call: TRBJ2-7
v_call: TRBV30
cdr3_nt: TGTGCCTGGAGTTCTAGCGGGGGCTACGAGCAGTACTTC
cdr3_aa: CAWSSSGGYEQYF

d_call: NA
clone_size: NA
j_call: TRBJ2-3
v_call: TRBV5-6
cdr3_nt: TGTGCCAGCAGCTTGGAAGCAGGGGTACGCACAGATACGCAGTATTTT
cdr3_aa: CASSLEAGVRTDTQYF

d_call: TRBD1
clone_size: NA
j_call: TRBJ2-7
v_call: TRBV5-6
cdr3_nt: TGTGCCAGCAGCTTGGCCGGGACAGACTACGAGCAGTACTTC
cdr3_aa: CASSLAGTDYEQYF

d_call: NA
clone_size: NA
j_call: TRBJ2-2
v_call: TRBV7-2
cdr3_nt: TGTGCCAGCAGCTTTAAGGCTACCGGGGAGCTGTTTTTT
cdr3_aa: CASSFKATGELFF

d_call: TRBD1
clone_size: NA
j_call: TRBJ2-7
v_call: TRBV27
cdr3_nt: TGTGCCAGCAGTTTATCCCCCGGGACAGGGAGCTACGAGCAGTACTTC
cdr3_aa: CASSLSPGTGSYEQYF

d_call: NA
clone_size: NA
j_call: TRBJ2-3
v_call: TRBV27
cdr3_nt: TGTGCCAGCAGCCATAGAGGGGGGGAGGCAGATACGCAGTATTTT
cdr3_aa: CASSHRGGEADTQYF